These 7 T cell receptor beta chains came from one sample sequenced in a study of cytomegalovirus exposure and HLA in healthy donors. Assay: immunoSEQ multiplex PCR; the TCRdb copy retains only in-frame clones and omits some. The sample holds about 130,000 clones, around 89% seen once. The sequenced sample consisted of PBMCs. These receptors originate from a woman aged 25 to 39 in good health and CMV-seropositive.

The chain carries TRBV28 and TRBJ2-7, with 8 bases fitting TRBD1. CDR3 length: 13 residues. V shed 9 bases and J 5 bases; nucleotides not matched to a gene: 9. Germline V CDR1 and CDR2: MDHEN, SYDVKM. CDR3 coding DNA: TGTGCCAGTTACCGGGACAGGTTCAACGAGCAGTACTTC. It yields the protein CASYRDRFNEQYF.

This chain uses TRBV5-6 with TRBJ2-5; TRBD1 matches at 7 bases. CDR3 size: 12 residues. V shed 3 bases and J 4 bases; nucleotides not matched to a gene: 0. Germline lookup yields CDR1 SGHDT and CDR2 YYEEEE. CDR3 amino acids: CASSYRGETQYF. CDR3 in DNA: TGTGCCAGCAGCTACAGGGGAGAGACCCAGTACTTC.

The chain couples TRBV6-1 to TRBJ1-2, with a tentative D call TRBD1 (5 bases). Germline CDR1 and CDR2: MNHNS and SASEGT. V was pared by 6 bases and J by 4 bases, with 18 bases between. CDR3 length: 15 amino acids. The CDR3 nucleotides are TGTGCCAGCAGCCTACCGGGGGGGGATCCCTATGGCTACACCTTC. It is translated as CASSLPGGDPYGYTF.

The rearrangement uses TRBV6-1 and TRBJ1-6; weak D call: TRBD1 (6 bases). Germline CDR1 MNHNS, CDR2 SASEGT. The CDR3 is 15 residues long. Trimming took 6 bases from V and 7 from J, leaving 16 bases between them. CDR3 DNA sequence: TGTGCCAGCAGGGAACGACACAGGGAGAATTCACCCCTCCACTTT. Its translation: CASRERHRENSPLHF.

The chain is built from TRBV7-2 and TRBJ2-7, with 9 bases that match TRBD1. J gave up 6 bases and V 7 bases, and 16 bases lay outside the gene matches. The CDR3 is 16 residues long. The germline gives CDR1 SGHTA, CDR2 FQGNSA. The CDR3 loop is CASIPTGGAGPLEQYF. The DNA of the CDR3 is TGTGCCAGCATCCCAACAGGGGGCGCGGGGCCTCTCGAGCAGTACTTC.

The chain joins TRBV1 to TRBJ1-3; TRBD1, the D gene given by the table, was not confirmed from the DNA. TRBV1 is reported as a pseudogene. The CDR3 consists of 14 residues. CDR3 loop: CTSTRDSSGNTIYF. The CDR3 DNA follows: TGCACCAGCACCCGGGACAGCTCTGGAAACACCATATATTTT.

The chain carries TRBV5-1 and TRBJ2-3; D perhaps matches TRBD2 (5 bases). The CDR3 is 14 amino acids. V gave up 4 bases and J gave up 1 base, with 10 bases separating them. The germline V gene encodes CDR1 SGHRS and CDR2 YFSETQ. Written as DNA, the CDR3 is TGCGCCAGCAGCCCCGGACTGGGCACAGATACGCAGTATTTT. Translating it yields CASSPGLGTDTQYF.